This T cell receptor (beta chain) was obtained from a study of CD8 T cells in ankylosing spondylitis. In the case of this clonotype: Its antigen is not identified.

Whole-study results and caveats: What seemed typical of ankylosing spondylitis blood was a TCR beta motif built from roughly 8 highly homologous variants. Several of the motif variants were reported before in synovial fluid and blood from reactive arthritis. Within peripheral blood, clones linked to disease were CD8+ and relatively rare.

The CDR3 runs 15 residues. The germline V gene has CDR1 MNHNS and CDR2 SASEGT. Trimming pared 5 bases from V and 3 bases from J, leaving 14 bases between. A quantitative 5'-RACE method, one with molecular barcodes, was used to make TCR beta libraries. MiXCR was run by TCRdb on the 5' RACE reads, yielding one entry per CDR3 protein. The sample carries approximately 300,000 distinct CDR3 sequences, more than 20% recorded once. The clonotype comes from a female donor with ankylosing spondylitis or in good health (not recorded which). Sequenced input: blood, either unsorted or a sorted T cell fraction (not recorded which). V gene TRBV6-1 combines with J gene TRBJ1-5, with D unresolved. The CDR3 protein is CASSPSGRPNQPQHF. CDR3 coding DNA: TGTGCCAGCAGTCCTTCGGGAAGACCCAATCAGCCCCAGCATTTT.